The next 24 T cell receptor beta chains were all read from a single sample in a study of cytomegalovirus exposure and HLA in healthy donors. The PCR employed 60 Vbeta primers together with 13 Jbeta primers. The table came from immunoSEQ multiplex PCR; TCRdb's copy has only in-frame clones and leaves some out. This sample yields roughly 180,000 clones, of which roughly four fifths are seen a single time; around 2.2% belongs to the top ten. Sequencing was carried out using PBMCs. These receptors were obtained from a woman between 18 and 29 years old in good health and CMV-seropositive.

This clone was seen a handful of times. The chain links TRBV15 to TRBJ2-1; perhaps TRBD1 as D (6 bases). CDR3 length: 16 residues. Deletions cut 0 bases from V and 8 bases from J, with 17 bases between. Per germline, CDR1 LNHNV and CDR2 YYDKDF (reference sequence). The CDR3 loop is CATSRDLPGTNDEQFF. In nucleotides, the CDR3 is TGTGCCACCAGCAGAGATTTGCCCGGGACAAATGATGAGCAGTTCTTC.

The sample holds one count of this clone. The chain combines TRBV7-9 with TRBJ2-2, with D tentatively TRBD2 (5 bases). This CDR3 is 16 amino acids long. Germline loops: CDR1 SEHNR, CDR2 FQNEAQ (reference sequence). Trimming took off 10 bases at V and 0 bases at J, with 18 bases between the two ends. The CDR3 protein is CATDRLGRSNTGELFF. In nucleotides, the CDR3 is TGTGCCACCGATCGCTTGGGGAGATCGAACACCGGGGAGCTGTTTTTT.

The chain recombines TRBV30 with TRBJ2-3, with TRBD1 matching 9 bases. The CDR3 is 15 residues long. Looked up from germline, CDR1 is GTSNPN and CDR2 is SVGIG (reference sequence). Germline trimming cut 5 bases from V and 2 bases from J; bases unmatched to any gene: 8. CDR3 loop: CAWGAGTGTTDTQYF. CDR3 nucleotides: TGTGCCTGGGGGGCCGGGACAGGGACCACAGATACGCAGTATTTT.

The chain joins TRBV28 to TRBJ2-1; D is perhaps TRBD2 (5 bases). Deletions cut 2 bases from V and 6 bases from J, with 5 bases between. Germline assignment: CDR1 MDHEN and CDR2 SYDVKM. The length of the CDR3 is 12 residues. CDR3 nucleotides: TGTGCCAGCAGTTTAGGGAGCAATGAGCAGTTCTTC. It encodes CASSLGSNEQFF.

The chain combines TRBV2 with TRBJ1-3, with 7 bases matching TRBD1. The CDR3 contains 15 residues. Trimming took 2 bases from V and 0 from J; bases not matched to a gene: 1. Germline V gives CDR1 SNHLY, CDR2 FYNNEI. The CDR3 is CASSENRGSGNTIYF. For the CDR3, the DNA is TGTGCCAGCAGTGAAAACAGGGGCTCTGGAAACACCATATATTTT.

V usage is TRBV7-2 and J usage is TRBJ2-2, with D maybe TRBD2 (7 bases). CDR3 size: 15 residues. CDR1 is SGHTA and CDR2 is FQGNSA in the germline V gene. The V end lost 5 bases, the J end lost 9 bases, and 19 bases lay between the germline ends. The CDR3 DNA reads TGTGCCAGCAGCCTAGGGACCGGGGGGCTATGGGAGCTGTTTTTT. Translation gives CASSLGTGGLWELFF.

This chain links TRBV5-1 with TRBJ1-6; D gene ambiguous. The germline V and J ends were trimmed by 3 bases and 5 bases, with 6 bases remaining between them. This CDR3 region has 13 residues. Germline V gives CDR1 SGHRS, CDR2 YFSETQ. Written as DNA, the CDR3 is TGCGCCAGCAGCTCATCCCATAATTCACCCCTCCACTTT. This sequence encodes CASSSSHNSPLHF.

The chain combines TRBV12-5 with TRBJ2-7, with TRBD2 identical over 9 bases. CDR1 is LGHNT, CDR2 FRNRAP, per germline. The ends lost 1 base at V and 0 bases at J; junction bases unmatched: 13. The CDR3 extends over 19 amino acids. The DNA of the CDR3 is TGTGCTAGTGGTTTGGAATACATAACGGCGCGGGGGGGCTCCTACGAGCAGTACGTC. Encoded protein: CASGLEYITARGGSYEQYV.

Written as DNA, the CDR3 is TGTGCCAGCAGCTTGGCCCACTACGAGCAGTACGTC. This gives the protein CASSLAHYEQYV. The J gene is TRBJ2-7, the V gene TRBV11-3; D unclear. V lost 3 bases and J lost 3, with 6 bases in between. Per the germline V gene, CDR1 is SGHNT and CDR2 is YENEEA. The length of the CDR3 is 12 residues.

V usage is TRBV13 and J usage is TRBJ2-5, with TRBD2 matching over 7 bases. The CDR3 loop spans 14 amino acids. Germline CDR1 reads PRHDT; CDR2 reads FYEKMQ (reference sequence). The J segment lost 3 bases and the V segment lost 5 bases, leaving 6 bases of the junction unmatched. CDR3 in amino acids: CASSGIGLEETQYF. The CDR3 DNA reads as TGTGCCAGCAGCGGTATCGGACTAGAAGAGACCCAGTACTTC.

The chain links TRBV4-2 to TRBJ2-2; D is ambiguous. There are 14 residues in the CDR3. V was cut by 4 bases and J by 0 bases, with 6 bases left in between. CDR1 and CDR2 from the germline V gene are LGHNA and YNFKEQ. CDR3 nucleotides: TGTGCCAGCAGCCCTACCTCGAACACCGGGGAGCTGTTTTTT. It yields the protein CASSPTSNTGELFF.

V usage is TRBV6-4 and J usage is TRBJ2-3, with 10 bases that match TRBD1. CDR3 length: 16 amino acids. In germline, CDR1 is MRHNA, CDR2 SNTAGT. The trim removed 6 bases at V and 4 bases at J, leaving 10 bases unmatched. Here the CDR3 reads CASSLNTGTGADTQYF. In nucleotides, the CDR3 is TGTGCCAGCAGCCTTAATACCGGGACAGGGGCAGATACGCAGTATTTT.

The V call is TRBV5-4, the J call TRBJ2-1; 10 positions agree with TRBD1. J lost 1 base, V lost 4 bases, and 2 bases had no gene match. The CDR3 is made up of 15 amino acids. CDR1 SGHNT and CDR2 YYREEE come from the germline V gene (reference sequence). CDR3 in amino acids: CASSLGQGSYNEQFF. In DNA, the CDR3 is TGTGCCAGCAGCCTGGGACAGGGGTCCTACAATGAGCAGTTCTTC.

The CDR3 spells CASSSANTGELFF. The DNA of the CDR3 is TGTGCCAGCAGCAGCGCGAACACCGGGGAGCTGTTTTTT. The V and J genes are TRBV6-4 and TRBJ2-2; D is uncertain. This CDR3 has 13 residues. V shed 6 bases and J shed 0 bases, with 5 bases lying between them. Per the germline V gene, CDR1 is MRHNA and CDR2 is SNTAGT.

The J gene is TRBJ1-6, the V gene TRBV4-2, with D hard to call. The CDR3 sequence is 14 residues long. Trimming shortened V by 0 bases and J by 9 bases, and 9 bases separated the two germline ends. Germline-derived CDR1 and CDR2 are LGHNA and YNFKEQ. CDR3 coding DNA: TGTGCCAGCAGCCAAGAGAGTGAGGGTTCACCCCTCCACTTT. Translation: CASSQESEGSPLHF.

The chain is built from TRBV6-5 and TRBJ1-1; 7 bases fit TRBD1. The length of the CDR3 is 12 residues. The ends lost 5 bases at V and 10 bases at J; junction bases unmatched: 7. Germline CDR1 reads MNHEY; CDR2 reads SVGAGI. CDR3 region: CASSGRTGGAFF. DNA of the CDR3: TGTGCCAGCAGTGGACGGACAGGAGGAGCTTTCTTT.

The chain is built from TRBV7-2 and TRBJ2-3; 10 bases are shared with TRBD2. J lost 3 bases, V lost 5 bases, and 11 bases had no gene match. Germline V CDR1 and CDR2: SGHTA, FQGNSA. This CDR3 is built from 17 residues. Here the CDR3 DNA reads TGTGCCAGCAGCGATTCCAGAGCGGGGGGGCTTACAGATACGCAGTATTTT. Translating it yields CASSDSRAGGLTDTQYF.

The chain recombines TRBV7-9 with TRBJ2-3, with 16 bases identical to TRBD2. With 5 bases clipped from V and 0 bases from J, the junction kept 5 bases outside the gene matches. Germline-derived CDR1 and CDR2 are SEHNR and FQNEAQ (reference sequence). The CDR3 covers 18 residues. The DNA of the CDR3 is TGTGCCAGCAGCGAGGGACTAGCGGGGGGGTTTAGCACAGATACGCAGTATTTT. This sequence encodes CASSEGLAGGFSTDTQYF.

V gene TRBV30 combines with J gene TRBJ2-7; D might be TRBD2 (6 bases). V shed 7 bases and J shed 3 bases, with 16 bases lying between them. The CDR3 consists of 13 residues. Looked up from germline, CDR1 is GTSNPN and CDR2 is SVGIG (reference sequence). The CDR3 DNA reads as TGTGCCTTCACGCGGGACGGAGTCTACGAGCAGTACGTC. The encoded protein is CAFTRDGVYEQYV.

The chain recombines TRBV9 with TRBJ1-1; D is ambiguous. V was clipped by 2 bases and J by 1 base, with 6 bases between them. CDR3 length: 13 amino acids. Germline CDR1 SGDLS, CDR2 YYNGEE. CDR3 sequence reads: CASSVPENTEAFF. The CDR3 bases are TGTGCCAGCAGCGTGCCAGAGAACACTGAAGCTTTCTTT.

This clone was recorded only once. The chain joins TRBV15 to TRBJ2-2; D may be TRBD1 (6 bases). Germline assignment: CDR1 LNHNV and CDR2 YYDKDF (reference sequence). Trimming stripped 5 bases from V and 3 bases from J, with 10 bases between. This CDR3 is 14 amino acids long. The CDR3 DNA reads TGTGCCACCAGCGCCTCAGGGGACACCGGGGAGCTGTTTTTT. It encodes CATSASGDTGELFF.

The V gene is TRBV19, the J gene TRBJ2-2; 10 bases agree with TRBD2. CDR1 and CDR2 from the germline V gene are LNHDA and SQIVND (reference sequence). The CDR3 contains 16 residues. V lost 4 bases and J lost 1; bases outside the gene matches: 3. CDR3 in amino acids: CASSKLAGQNTGELFF. CDR3 bases: TGTGCCAGTAGTAAACTAGCGGGGCAGAACACCGGGGAGCTGTTTTTT.

V is TRBV7-3 and J is TRBJ1-1; possibly TRBD1 for D (6 bases). V dropped 6 bases and J dropped 4 bases, with 15 bases sitting between them. Germline V CDR1 and CDR2: SGHTA, FQGTGA. The CDR3 sequence is 14 residues long. CDR3 in DNA: TGTGCCAGCAGATTGGACAGTTTTGGCACTGAAGCTTTCTTT. This gives the protein CASRLDSFGTEAFF.

This rearrangement joins TRBV7-9 to TRBJ2-1, with 8 positions matching TRBD2. V shed 8 bases, J shed 5 bases, and the junction held 5 bases outside the gene matches. This CDR3 comprises 13 residues. Per the germline V gene, CDR1 is SEHNR and CDR2 is FQNEAQ (reference sequence). Here the CDR3 reads CASQREKHNEQFF. DNA for the CDR3: TGTGCCAGCCAGCGGGAGAAACACAATGAGCAGTTCTTC.